The 6 T cell receptor beta chains below were found in one sample sequenced in a study of glioma-infiltrating T cells. The iRepertoire nested amplicon-rescue multiplex PCR amplified TCR alpha and beta CDR3s from RNA. TCRdb reprocessed the multiplex PCR reads with MiXCR, giving one entry per CDR3 protein. The sample holds approximately 110,000 distinct CDR3 sequences, approximately 23% seen once. The sample consisted of glioma tissue, nonneoplastic brain tissue, or PBMCs (not recorded which). These receptors all stem from a human donor with low-grade glioma or glioblastoma, undergoing nonglioma brain surgery, or in good health (not recorded which).

The table lists this clonotype with a few counts. In DNA form, the CDR3 reads TGTGCCAGTCGCCAACCCGGGACGGTGAACACTGAAGCTTTCTTT. This codes for CASRQPGTVNTEAFF. The gene calls are TRBV19 and TRBJ1-1; D may be TRBD1 (5 bases). This CDR3 spans 15 amino acids. Trimming removed 8 bases at V and 0 bases at J, with 16 bases between. Germline CDR1 and CDR2: LNHDA and SQIVND (reference sequence).

This clonotype occurred many times. The chain couples TRBV27 to TRBJ2-7, with D perhaps assigned TRBD1 or TRBD2 (5 bases each). The CDR3 spans 16 residues. The V end was cut by 6 bases, the J end by 9 bases, with 27 bases between. Germline loops: CDR1 MNHEY, CDR2 SMNVEV (reference sequence). The CDR3: CASRTGGLQPNGGQYF. The DNA of the CDR3 is TGTGCCAGCAGGACCGGTGGGCTACAGCCTAATGGGGGGCAGTACTTC.

This clonotype was counted many times. The chain employs TRBV7-2 and TRBJ2-3; no firm D call. Per germline, CDR1 SGHTA and CDR2 FQGNSA. The CDR3 is made up of 14 amino acids. V lost 7 bases, J lost 0 bases, and 11 bases lay in between. CDR3 sequence reads: CASTTFGSTDTQYF. CDR3 nucleotides: TGTGCCAGCACCACCTTCGGAAGCACAGATACGCAGTATTTT.

This clonotype was found many times. The chain links TRBV3-1 to TRBJ2-7; weak D call: TRBD2 (5 bases). Trimming pared 1 base from V and 0 bases from J, leaving 10 bases between. This CDR3 comprises 15 residues. The germline V gene encodes CDR1 LGHDT and CDR2 YNNKEL (reference sequence). The CDR3 bases are TGTGCCAGCAGCCAAGGGCTAGCCCCCTCCTACGAGCAGTACTTC. Protein product: CASSQGLAPSYEQYF.

This clonotype was seen at least ten times. This chain connects TRBV7-2 to TRBJ2-1; tentatively, D is TRBD1 or TRBD2 (5 bases each). Between the trimmed V and J ends, which lost 1 base and 9 bases, there was a span of 7 bases. Germline V gene lookup returns CDR1 SGHTA and CDR2 FQGNSA. This CDR3 has 12 residues. In nucleotides, the CDR3 is TGTGCCAGCAGCTTAGTGAGGGGTGAGCAGTTCTTC. It is translated as CASSLVRGEQFF.

This clonotype was seen ten or more times. The chain uses TRBV4-3 and TRBJ2-7; no firm D call. Between the trimmed V and J ends, which lost 3 bases and 0 bases, there was a span of 9 bases. The CDR3 has 14 residues. CDR1 and CDR2 from the germline V gene are LGHNA and YSLEER. The CDR3 is CASSQGRSSYEQYF. The DNA of the CDR3 is TGCGCCAGCAGCCAGGGTCGGAGCTCCTACGAGCAGTACTTC.